This TCR beta chain was documented in a study of cytomegalovirus exposure and HLA in healthy donors. Germline V gene lookup returns CDR1 SNHLY and CDR2 FYNNEI. The ends were cut back, 8 bases at V and 1 base at J, with 11 bases in the middle. The CDR3 is made up of 13 amino acids. The primer mix had 60 Vbeta and 13 Jbeta primers. Sequencing was performed with immunoSEQ multiplex PCR; in TCRdb, only in-frame clones are kept and a portion is missing. The sample has tens of thousands of clones, around 72% seen once. Comments on this clone: Its antigen is currently unknown.

Regarding the study as a whole: Productive status was seen about 90% or about 30% of the time for most TCR beta V segments in an earlier analysis.

V gene TRBV2 combines with J gene TRBJ1-1; D gene uncertain. Sequences were obtained from PBMCs. This TCR came from a woman aged 40 to 50 in good health and CMV-seropositive. This CDR3 reads CASREETNTEAFF. The CDR3 bases are TGTGCCAGCCGGGAGGAAACGAACACTGAAGCTTTCTTT.